This TCR beta chain is drawn from a study of beta chain features in type 1 diabetes (dated by TCRdb to the late 2010s). For the study in its entirety: Patients and healthy donors did not differ in mean age, gender distribution, total cell number or subset yield. Whereas all 28 donors provided naive and central memory subsets, regulatory and stem cell-like memory subsets were isolated from just 8 patients and roughly 8 healthy donors. The study compared TCRB repertoires of sorted circulating CD4+ T cell subsets between recently diagnosed type 1 diabetes patients and matched healthy donors. Across all samples, 90 million to 130 million sorted cells were examined, and cell number per subset correlated strongly with RNA yield.

A single peripheral blood draw of approximately 110 mL on average was collected from each donor into heparinised tubes. A BD FACSAria II was used to sort naive, central memory, regulatory and stem cell-like memory CD4+ T cells with a panel that included CD45RO, CCR7, CD25, CD127, CD95 and CD27. All sorted populations exceeded 95% purity. PBMCs were isolated immediately by Lymphoprep density gradient centrifugation and stained directly without culture. To minimize batch effects, samples were stained and sorted in pairs, one healthy donor with one patient per experiment. The investigation overall reported the following: HLA sub-analyses involved small numbers of individuals, so any influence of HLA type on TCRB rearrangement remained unresolved. At VDJ recombination sites, type 1 diabetes patients had fewer insertions and more deleted nucleotides, which implies abnormalities in thymic rearrangement. Naive, central memory and regulatory TCRB repertoires appeared to be more alike among patients than among healthy donors. A moderate but significant shortening of TCRB CDR3 length was observed in type 1 diabetes patients in all four CD4+ subsets. PCR might favor shorter templates, but patient and control samples were amplified and corrected together, so any skew would affect both groups equally. Because cDNA rather than genomic DNA was sequenced, highly expressing activated cells could have been over-represented, although no difference in activation and CD3 levels was found between groups.

Regarding this clone: Its antigen target is currently unknown. Base qualities are missing; no much larger clone stands one base away.

All of the isolated RNA was reverse transcribed with the High Capacity cDNA Reverse Transcription Kit, so expressed TCRB transcripts were sequenced. Naive, central memory and regulatory T cell samples underwent deep immunoSEQ sequencing, averaging around 3.6 million total reads per sample. Sorted cells were lysed in RLT buffer and RNA was extracted with DNase-treated RNeasy Micro or Mini kits, depending on cell number. Each cell subset was processed on its own to prevent cross-contamination, while patient and healthy donor samples were processed together. The immunoSEQ multiplex PCR was used to amplify TCRB sequences from cDNA, generating 87-bp fragments that spanned the CDR3 region. Sequencing of the amplicons was performed on the Illumina HiSeq platform. The original pipeline was this. Synthetic template baselines were used to correct PCR bias computationally, reads within Hamming distance 2 were collapsed together, and singletons that could not be merged were discarded. Reads were aligned against IMGT so that V, D and J genes, CDR3 length and insertions or deletions at six rearrangement sites could be assigned. Within each subset, clonotype counts were normalized to the number of sorted cells before true diversity and Gini coefficients were calculated with the tcR R package. The overlap coefficient, calculated on TCRB nucleotide sequences, was used to quantify repertoire sharing. This is the immuneACCESS table as TCRdb keeps it, with only in-frame sequences that have V and J called. A part of the clones is gone; compared with another copy, unresolved V genes explain less than half, and the rest is unexplained. V and J calls and clone size are given by that table; D and trimming were obtained from the DNA. The sample has hundreds of thousands of clones on record, about 14% of them singletons. The ten largest make up 6.7% of the sample.

Sequences were obtained from central memory CD4+ T cells from blood. The TCR was taken from a man aged 30-40 years in good health.

The base sequence is TGTGCCAGCAGCTGGGACTCCGGAGTGGGTGGCTACACCTTC. Its product reads: CASSWDSGVGGYTF. This sequence uses TRBV5-4 and TRBJ1-2, and the D gene may be TRBD1, 5 bases matching. There are 14 amino acids in the CDR3, from cysteine to phenylalanine inclusive. Only the CDR3 portion is preserved as DNA: 42 bases, with reading frame beginning at the first base. For CDR1 and CDR2, the germline V gene (reference sequence) lists SGHNT and YYREEE. Trimming removed 3 bases from V and 7 bases from J, leaving 16 bases between the germline ends.